This T cell receptor (beta chain) was profiled in a study of vaccination effects on CD4 cells after COVID-19. As for the study in general: The two convalescent patients provided samples 16 days and one week before vaccination. Study-wide points: Spike-reactive clones in convalescents after vaccination were chiefly newly vaccine-induced. The study found marked clonal contraction of infection- and vaccine-induced clones late after vaccination.

Details on this clone: Its antigen is not identified.

Produced via immunoSEQ multiplex PCR; TCRdb's table is partial and in-frame only. The profile shows about 22,000 clones, around 80% of them singletons. This CDR3 comprises 16 residues. Trimming cost V 3 bases and J 5 bases, with 17 bases left between them. Per the germline V gene, CDR1 is ENHRY and CDR2 is SYGVKD. ViraFEST expansion of antigen-specific CD4+ T cells with viral peptide pools preceded sequencing. At the end of around eleven days of culture, CD4+ T cells were isolated. Documented for the person is a PCR-confirmed SARS-CoV-2 infection occurring between March and December 2020. Wells containing a few million PBMC each were cultured with roughly 10 IU/ml IL-2 and approximately 10 ug/ml peptides.

This sample comprised CD4+ T cells from PBMCs cultured with a peptide pool, obtained before COVID-19 vaccination. This TCR was recovered from a human donor who had a prior SARS-CoV-2 infection. The chain combines TRBV10-3 with TRBJ2-4; D tentatively fits TRBD1 or TRBD2 (5 bases each). The DNA of the CDR3 is TGTGCCATCAGTGACGGGTTGAGGGGTAGAGAAAACATTCAGTACTTC. Translating gives CAISDGLRGRENIQYF.